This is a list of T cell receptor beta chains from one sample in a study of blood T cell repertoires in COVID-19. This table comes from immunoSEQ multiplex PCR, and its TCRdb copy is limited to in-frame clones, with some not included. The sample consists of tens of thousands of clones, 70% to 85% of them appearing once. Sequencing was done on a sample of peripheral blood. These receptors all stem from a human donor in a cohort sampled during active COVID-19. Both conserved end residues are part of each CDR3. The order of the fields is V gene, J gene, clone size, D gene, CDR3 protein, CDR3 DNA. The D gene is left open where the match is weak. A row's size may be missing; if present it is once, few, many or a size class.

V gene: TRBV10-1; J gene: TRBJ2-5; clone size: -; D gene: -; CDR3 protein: CASTSYRLETQYF; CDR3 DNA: TGCGCCAGCACCTCCTACCGTCTAGAGACCCAGTACTTC
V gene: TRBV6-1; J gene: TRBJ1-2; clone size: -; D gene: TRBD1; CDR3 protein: CASSDRGESLYGYTF; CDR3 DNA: TGTGCCAGCAGTGACAGGGGGGAGTCTCTCTATGGCTACACCTTC
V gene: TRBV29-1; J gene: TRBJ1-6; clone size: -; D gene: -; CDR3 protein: CSAVFGNRAGPLHF; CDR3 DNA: TGCAGCGCCGTATTTGGGAACAGGGCAGGGCCCCTCCACTTT
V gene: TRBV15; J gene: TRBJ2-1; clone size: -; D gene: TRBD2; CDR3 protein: CATSGTLAGALDEQFF; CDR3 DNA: TGTGCCACCAGCGGCACACTAGCGGGGGCACTCGATGAGCAGTTCTTC
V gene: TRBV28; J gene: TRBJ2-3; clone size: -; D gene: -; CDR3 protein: CASSSFTDTQYF; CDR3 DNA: TGTGCCAGCAGTTCTTTTACAGATACGCAGTATTTT
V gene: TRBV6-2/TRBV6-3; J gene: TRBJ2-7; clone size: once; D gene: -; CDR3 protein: CASIPTGAPTLEQYF; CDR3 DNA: TGTGCCAGCATCCCGACTGGAGCCCCAACCCTCGAGCAGTACTTC
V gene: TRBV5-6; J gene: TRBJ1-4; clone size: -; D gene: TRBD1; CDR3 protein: CASSLGTGNEKLFF; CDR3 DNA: TGTGCCAGCAGCTTGGGGACAGGGAATGAAAAACTGTTTTTT
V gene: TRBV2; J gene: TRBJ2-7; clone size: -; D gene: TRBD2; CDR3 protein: CASSEGGSSEQYF; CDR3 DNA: TGTGCCAGCAGTGAGGGGGGGAGTTCCGAGCAGTACTTC
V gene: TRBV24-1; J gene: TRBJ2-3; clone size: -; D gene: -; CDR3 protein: CATSDPRAFRESRTDTQYF; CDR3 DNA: TGTGCCACCAGTGACCCCCGGGCCTTCAGGGAAAGCCGCACAGATACGCAGTATTTT
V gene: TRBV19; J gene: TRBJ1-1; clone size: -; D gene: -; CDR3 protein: CASSLDSPMYNTEAFF; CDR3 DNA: TGTGCCAGTAGCTTGGACAGCCCAATGTATAACACTGAAGCTTTCTTT
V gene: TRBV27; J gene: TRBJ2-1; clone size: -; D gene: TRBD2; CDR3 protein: CASSFRAGNYNEQFF; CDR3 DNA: TGTGCCAGCAGTTTTAGAGCGGGGAATTACAATGAGCAGTTCTTC
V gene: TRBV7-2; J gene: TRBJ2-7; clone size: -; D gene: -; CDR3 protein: CAISKGFSSYEQYF; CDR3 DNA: TGTGCCATCTCAAAGGGGTTTAGTTCCTACGAGCAGTACTTC
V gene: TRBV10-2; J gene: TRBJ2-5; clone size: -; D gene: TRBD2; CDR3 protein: CASSSTSGYQETQYF; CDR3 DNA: TGCGCCAGCAGTAGTACTAGCGGGTACCAAGAGACCCAGTACTTC
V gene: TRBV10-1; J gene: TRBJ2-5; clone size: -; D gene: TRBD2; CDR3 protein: CASSSSGRRETQYF; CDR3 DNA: TGCGCCAGCAGTTCTAGCGGGAGGAGAGAGACCCAGTACTTC
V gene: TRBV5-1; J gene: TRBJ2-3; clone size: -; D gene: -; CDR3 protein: CASSIPQAAGTDTQYF; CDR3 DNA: TGCGCCAGCAGCATCCCTCAGGCTGCTGGCACAGATACGCAGTATTTT
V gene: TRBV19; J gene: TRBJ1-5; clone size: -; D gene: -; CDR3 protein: CASSISVNQPQHF; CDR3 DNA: TGTGCCAGTAGTATATCCGTGAATCAGCCCCAGCATTTT
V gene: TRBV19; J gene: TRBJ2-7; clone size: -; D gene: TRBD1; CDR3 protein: CASRSGTGTFEQYF; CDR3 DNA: TGTGCCAGTAGATCCGGGACAGGGACCTTCGAGCAGTACTTC
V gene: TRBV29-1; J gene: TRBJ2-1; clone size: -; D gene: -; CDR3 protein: CSVEAGTRILLDEQFF; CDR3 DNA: TGCAGCGTTGAAGCTGGGACAAGGATCCTCTTAGATGAGCAGTTCTTC
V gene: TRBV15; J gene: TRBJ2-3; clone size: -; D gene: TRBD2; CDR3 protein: CATSRPGTSGGYTQYF; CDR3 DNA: TGTGCCACCAGCAGACCCGGGACTAGCGGAGGGTATACGCAGTATTTT
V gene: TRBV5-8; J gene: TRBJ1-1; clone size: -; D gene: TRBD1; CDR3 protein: CASSRPGTGSLNTEAFF; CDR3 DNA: TGTGCCAGCAGCCGACCCGGGACAGGAAGTTTGAACACTGAAGCTTTCTTT
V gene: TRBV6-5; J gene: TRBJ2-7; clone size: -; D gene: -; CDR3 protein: CASSYSTGAQSYEQYF; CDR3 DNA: TGTGCCAGCAGTTACTCGACGGGAGCTCAGTCCTACGAGCAGTACTTC
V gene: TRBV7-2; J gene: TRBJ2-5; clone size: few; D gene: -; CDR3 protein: CASSLGSAVAETQYF; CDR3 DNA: TGTGCCAGCAGCTTAGGGAGCGCAGTGGCAGAGACCCAGTACTTC
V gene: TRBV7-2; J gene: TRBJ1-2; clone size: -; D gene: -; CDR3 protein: CASVDRPNYGYTF; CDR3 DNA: TGTGCCAGCGTGGACAGACCTAACTATGGCTACACCTTC
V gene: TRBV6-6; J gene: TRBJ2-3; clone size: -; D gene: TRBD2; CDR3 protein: CASSRPGLATTDTQYF; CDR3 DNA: TGTGCCAGCAGTAGGCCGGGACTAGCTACCACAGATACGCAGTATTTT
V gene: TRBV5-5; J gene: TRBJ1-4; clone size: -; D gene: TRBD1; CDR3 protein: CASRATGGNEKLFF; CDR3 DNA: TGTGCCAGCAGGGCCACAGGGGGGAATGAAAAACTGTTTTTT
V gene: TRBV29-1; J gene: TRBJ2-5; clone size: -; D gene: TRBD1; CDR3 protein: CSVETGRAETQYF; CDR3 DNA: TGCAGCGTAGAGACAGGGCGTGCAGAGACCCAGTACTTC
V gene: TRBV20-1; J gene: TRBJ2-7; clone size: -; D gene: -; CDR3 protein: CSASHFYEQYF; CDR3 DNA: TGCAGTGCTTCCCATTTCTACGAGCAGTACTTC
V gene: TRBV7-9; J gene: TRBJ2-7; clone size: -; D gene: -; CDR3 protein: CASSLVGDKQYF; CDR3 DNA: TGTGCCAGCAGCTTAGTAGGGGACAAGCAGTACTTC
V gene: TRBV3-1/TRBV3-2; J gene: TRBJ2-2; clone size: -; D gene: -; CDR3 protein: CASRDNRVRTGELFF; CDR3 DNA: TGTGCCAGCAGGGATAACAGGGTTCGTACCGGGGAGCTGTTTTTT
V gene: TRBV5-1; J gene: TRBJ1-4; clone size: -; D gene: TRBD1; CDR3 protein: CASSFSTGNEKLFF; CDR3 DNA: TGCGCCAGCAGCTTCTCGACAGGGAACGAAAAACTGTTTTTT
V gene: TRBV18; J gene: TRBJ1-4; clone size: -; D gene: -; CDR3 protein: CASSRLGDVGEKLFF; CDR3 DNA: TGTGCCAGCTCCCGCCTAGGAGACGTCGGAGAAAAACTGTTTTTT